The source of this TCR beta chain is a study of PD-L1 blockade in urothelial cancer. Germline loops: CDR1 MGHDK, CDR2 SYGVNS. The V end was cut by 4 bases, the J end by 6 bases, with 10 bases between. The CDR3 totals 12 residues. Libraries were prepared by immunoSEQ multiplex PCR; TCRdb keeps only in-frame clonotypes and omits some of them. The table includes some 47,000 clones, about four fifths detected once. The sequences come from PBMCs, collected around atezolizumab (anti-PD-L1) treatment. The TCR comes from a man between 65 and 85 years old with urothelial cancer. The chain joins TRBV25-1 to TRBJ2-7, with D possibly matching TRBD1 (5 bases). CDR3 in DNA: TGTGCCAGCAGTGTTTATGGGGCCGAGCAGTACTTC. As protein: CASSVYGAEQYF.